Below, 26 T cell receptor beta chains from the same sample are listed, as sequenced in a study of CD8+ T cells in alopecia areata. Treatment given: oral pan-JAK inhibitor, 5-10 mg twice daily. RNA extraction and reverse transcription yielded cDNA as sequencing template. Data came from immunoSEQ multiplex PCR; TCRdb stores just in-frame clones and leaves some out. The table shows about 180,000 clones, with approximately 52% occurring only once. Sequencing used CD4+ T cells sorted from blood, obtained at approximately week 60, from a patient treated with tofacitinib. The receptor set was obtained from a human donor with alopecia areata.

This chain connects TRBV2 to TRBJ1-1; TRBD1 aligns across 7 bases. V shed 5 bases and J 8 bases; nucleotides not matched to a gene: 8. The CDR3 is 13 residues long. The germline V gene has CDR1 SNHLY and CDR2 FYNNEI. CDR3 residues: CASSQGEMTEAFF. The CDR3, as DNA: TGTGCCAGCAGTCAGGGGGAAATGACGGAAGCTTTCTTT.

The chain couples TRBV27 to TRBJ2-5; D unresolved. V was shortened by 6 bases and J by 3 bases, with 20 bases between the two germline ends. CDR1 MNHEY and CDR2 SMNVEV come from the germline V gene (reference sequence). The CDR3 runs to 16 residues. The CDR3 sequence: CASSGSSGRRKETQYF. Written as DNA, the CDR3 is TGTGCCAGCAGCGGTTCCTCAGGCCGGAGAAAAGAGACCCAGTACTTC.

V and J are TRBV5-5 and TRBJ1-2; weak D call: TRBD1 (5 bases). The germline gives CDR1 SGHKS, CDR2 YYEKEE (reference sequence). This CDR3 is 14 amino acids long. V was trimmed by 1 base and J by 2 bases, leaving 9 bases between them. In nucleotides, the CDR3 is TGTGCCAGCAGCTTGAGCGGGGACAACTATGGCTACACCTTC. Its translation is CASSLSGDNYGYTF.

This chain links TRBV15 with TRBJ1-1; D uncertain. This CDR3 is built from 13 residues. The V gene's germline CDR1 is LNHNV and CDR2 YYDKDF (reference sequence). V dropped 1 base and J dropped 3 bases, with 6 bases sitting between them. CDR3 sequence (DNA): TGTGCCACCAGCAGAGGGGCAGACACTGAAGCTTTCTTT. Translation gives CATSRGADTEAFF.

This rearrangement joins TRBV30 to TRBJ1-1; perhaps TRBD1 as D (6 bases). CDR3 length equals 13 residues. With 3 bases removed from V and 6 bases from J, the gap between germline ends came to 14 bases. In germline, CDR1 is GTSNPN, CDR2 SVGIG (reference sequence). CDR3 protein: CAWRNRVWAEAFF. The CDR3 bases are TGTGCCTGGAGGAACAGGGTTTGGGCTGAAGCTTTCTTT. Combining the CDR3 with reference TRBV30 and TRBJ1-1 gives the whole variable domain SQTIHQWPATLVQPVGSPLSLECTVEGTSNPNLYWYRQAAGRGLQLLFYSVGIGQISSEVPQNLSASRPQDRQFILSSKKLLLSDSGFYLCAWRNRVWAEAFFGQGTRLTVV.

The J gene is TRBJ2-5, the V gene TRBV2; perhaps TRBD2 as D (5 bases). Germline V gene lookup returns CDR1 SNHLY and CDR2 FYNNEI. The CDR3 length is 13 residues. The V and J ends lost 7 bases and 2 bases respectively, with 11 bases between them. The CDR3 sequence: CASTGGLQETQYF. The CDR3 DNA reads TGTGCCAGCACGGGTGGACTTCAAGAGACCCAGTACTTC.

The rearrangement links TRBV18 to TRBJ1-2; tentatively, D is TRBD1 (5 bases). Germline V gene sequence: CDR1 KGHSH, CDR2 LQKENI. The CDR3 is 13 amino acids. V dropped 4 bases and J dropped 6 bases, with 12 bases sitting between them. The CDR3, as DNA: TGTGCCAGCTCACTCGGCTTGGGGGATGGCTACACCTTC. Residues: CASSLGLGDGYTF.

This clone was observed once. The chain has TRBV30 and TRBJ2-1; a possible D gene is TRBD2 (7 bases). CDR3 length: 14 amino acids. Per germline, CDR1 GTSNPN and CDR2 SVGIG (reference sequence). Trimming removed 4 bases from V and 3 bases from J, with 13 bases in between. The CDR3 spells CAWNWEGVYNEQFF. As DNA, the CDR3 is TGTGCCTGGAATTGGGAGGGGGTCTACAATGAGCAGTTCTTC.

V gene TRBV18 combines with J gene TRBJ2-7; weak D call: TRBD2 (5 bases). The CDR3 extends over 14 amino acids. With 2 bases removed from V and 1 base from J, the gap between germline ends came to 9 bases. The germline gives CDR1 KGHSH, CDR2 LQKENI. CDR3 amino acids: CASSPVGDSYEQYF. The CDR3 DNA reads as TGTGCCAGCTCACCAGTCGGGGATTCCTACGAGCAGTACTTC.

This clone was detected only a few times. The chain couples TRBV29-1 to TRBJ2-4; D unclear. The V gene lost 3 bases and the J gene lost 9 bases, with 9 bases spanning the gap. Germline V gene lookup returns CDR1 SQVTM and CDR2 ANQGSEA. The CDR3 has 11 residues. CDR3 amino acids: CSVESPTIQYF. DNA of the CDR3: TGCAGCGTTGAGAGCCCCACCATTCAGTACTTC. The full variable domain, its missing parts supplied by reference TRBV29-1 and TRBJ2-4, is SAVISQKPSRDICQRGTSLTIQCQVDSQVTMMFWYRQQPGQSLTLIATANQGSEATYESGFVIDKFPISRPNLTFSTLTVSNMSPEDSSIYLCSVESPTIQYFGAGTRLSVL.

The chain links TRBV18 to TRBJ1-6, with D possibly TRBD1 on 5 matching bases. The germline V gene encodes CDR1 KGHSH and CDR2 LQKENI. Between the trimmed V and J ends, which lost 3 bases and 14 bases, there was a span of 11 bases. The CDR3 is made up of 12 amino acids. CDR3 protein: CASSPQGGSLHF. The CDR3 DNA is TGTGCCAGCTCACCCCAGGGTGGATCCCTCCACTTT.

This clone was picked up a small number of times. The chain recombines TRBV4-1 with TRBJ1-4; D may be TRBD1 (6 bases). Trimming took off 3 bases at V and 0 bases at J, with 14 bases between the two ends. CDR1 is MGHRA, CDR2 YSYEKL, per germline. The CDR3 is 17 residues long. The CDR3 is CASSHNDRRATNEKLFF. The CDR3 DNA is TGCGCCAGCAGCCACAACGACAGGAGGGCAACTAATGAAAAACTGTTTTTT.

The chain employs TRBV11-2 and TRBJ1-2; D gene uncertain. This CDR3 has 10 residues. Per germline, CDR1 SGHAT and CDR2 FQNNGV. Trimming cost V 5 bases and J 8 bases, with 6 bases left between them. The chain's CDR3 is CASSNLGYTF. The DNA for the CDR3 is TGTGCCAGCAGCAATCTCGGCTACACCTTC.

The chain joins TRBV6-6 to TRBJ2-1; D uncertain. The V end was cut by 0 bases, the J end by 4 bases, with 7 bases between. This CDR3 spans 14 amino acids. Germline-derived CDR1 and CDR2 are MNHNY and SVGAGI (reference sequence). CDR3 coding DNA: TGTGCCAGCAGTTACTCGACTGTATACAATGAGCAGTTCTTC. This translates into CASSYSTVYNEQFF.

This clone was seen more than once but under ten times. J is TRBJ1-5 and V is TRBV28; 9 nucleotides match TRBD1. After removal of 5 bases from V and 1 base from J, the junction contained 6 bases not matched to a gene. Germline CDR1 is MDHEN and CDR2 is SYDVKM. The CDR3 is 16 residues long. The CDR3 is CASSATGTGSNQPQHF. The CDR3 nucleotides are TGTGCCAGCAGTGCCACCGGGACAGGGAGCAATCAGCCCCAGCATTTT.

The chain links TRBV5-4 to TRBJ1-2; D is unresolved. V was pared by 2 bases and J by 2 bases, with 7 bases between. This CDR3 is built from 13 residues. Germline V CDR1 and CDR2: SGHNT, YYREEE (reference sequence). CDR3 bases: TGTGCCAGCAGCTTTCCGGAAAACTATGGCTACACCTTC. As protein: CASSFPENYGYTF.

V and J are TRBV25-1 and TRBJ2-7, with D possibly TRBD2 on 5 matching bases. Between the trimmed V and J ends, which lost 6 bases and 2 bases, there was a span of 11 bases. CDR1 MGHDK and CDR2 SYGVNS come from the germline V gene. This CDR3 region has 13 residues. CDR3 nucleotides: TGTGCCAGCAGGGACTTCCAAACCTACGAGCAGTACTTC. This sequence encodes CASRDFQTYEQYF.

The chain is built from TRBV12-5 and TRBJ2-5, with 9 bases identical to TRBD1. The CDR3 covers 15 residues. CDR1 is LGHNT and CDR2 is FRNRAP in the germline V gene. V lost 6 bases to trimming and J lost 4 bases; unmatched junction nucleotides: 9. CDR3 sequence (DNA): TGTGCTAGTGGCCACGGACAGGGGAATCGAGAGACCCAGTACTTC. This translates into CASGHGQGNRETQYF.

In DNA form, the CDR3 reads TGTGCCTGGAGTCGACAGGGGGCCAATCAGCCCCAGCATTTT. This encodes CAWSRQGANQPQHF. The chain couples TRBV30 to TRBJ1-5; TRBD1 agrees at 10 bases. There are 14 residues in the CDR3. V lost 2 bases and J lost 3; bases outside the gene matches: 1. The germline CDR1 and CDR2 sequences are GTSNPN and SVGIG (reference sequence).

J is TRBJ1-2 and V is TRBV18; TRBD1 might be the D (5 bases). Germline CDR1 and CDR2: KGHSH and LQKENI. Trimming cost V 4 bases and J 8 bases, with 14 bases left between them. This CDR3 spans 13 amino acids. The CDR3 reads CASSLRDEEGYTF. Here the CDR3 DNA reads TGTGCCAGCTCACTGCGGGACGAGGAAGGCTACACCTTC.

This chain links TRBV15 with TRBJ2-5; no firm D call. Trimming left V 0 bases short and J 2 bases short, with 13 bases between. CDR3 length: 16 residues. Germline V lookup: CDR1 LNHNV, CDR2 YYDKDF (reference sequence). Here the CDR3 DNA reads TGTGCCACCAGCAGAGACTTCCAGCGCCGGCAAGAGACCCAGTACTTC. Its translation is CATSRDFQRRQETQYF.

The V gene is TRBV11-3, the J gene TRBJ2-3; D ambiguous. CDR1 and CDR2 from the germline V gene are SGHNT and YENEEA. The V gene lost 5 bases and the J gene lost 3 bases, with 21 bases spanning the gap. This CDR3 comprises 17 residues. In nucleotides, the CDR3 is TGTGCCAGCAGCCCGGCTCAAGAACGCCTTAGAACAGATACGCAGTATTTT. Translation gives CASSPAQERLRTDTQYF.

This clone turned up a few times. This rearrangement joins TRBV7-9 to TRBJ1-2; D is undetermined. Per germline, CDR1 SEHNR and CDR2 FQNEAQ (reference sequence). The CDR3 consists of 14 residues. The ends were cut back, 5 bases at V and 2 bases at J, with 12 bases in the middle. The CDR3 protein is CASSAGGANYGYTF. DNA of the CDR3: TGTGCCAGCAGCGCAGGAGGAGCGAACTATGGCTACACCTTC.

This sequence joins TRBV20-1 and TRBJ2-7; no definite D call. The V end was cut by 6 bases, the J end by 6 bases, with 9 bases between. The CDR3 extends over 10 amino acids. CDR1 and CDR2 (germline): DFQATT, SNEGSKA (reference sequence). CDR3 in DNA: TGCAGTGCGTTCGACGCCGAGCAGTACTTC. This translates into CSAFDAEQYF.

The J gene is TRBJ1-4, the V gene TRBV14; no reliable D call. With 4 bases removed from V and 0 bases from J, the gap between germline ends came to 9 bases. CDR3 length: 15 amino acids. Germline CDR1 is SGHDN and CDR2 is FVKESK. CDR3 residues: CASSRLRTTNEKLFF. CDR3 nucleotides: TGTGCCAGCAGCCGCCTACGAACAACTAATGAAAAACTGTTTTTT.

The chain joins TRBV5-6 to TRBJ2-7; D is uncertain. V lost 2 bases to trimming and J lost 6 bases, with 12 bases between them. The germline gives CDR1 SGHDT, CDR2 YYEEEE. The CDR3 loop spans 13 amino acids. The CDR3 nucleotides read TGTGCCAGCAGCTTTTTACGTGACGGCGAGCAGTACTTC. This encodes CASSFLRDGEQYF.